This TCR beta chain was captured in a study of blood T cell repertoires in COVID-19. For the study at large: The samples span acute and convalescent COVID-19 from the United States, Italy and Spain. The cDNA or gDNA used as material had been derived from T cells, B-cell-depleted T cells, or PBMCs.

Original processing methods: Reference gene primer amplification gave estimated nucleated cell counts. Sequenced by immunoSEQ multiplex PCR; TCRdb stores in-frame clones only, minus some. That table supplies the V and J calls and clone size; D and trimming were determined from the DNA. This sample has a few hundred thousand clones; about nine tenths occur once, and the top ten carry about 3%. This CDR3 region has 14 residues. Between the trimmed V and J ends, which lost 6 bases and 8 bases, there was a span of 18 bases. Germline V gene data show CDR1 as SGDLS and CDR2 as YYNGEE. Sequenced input: peripheral blood. The sequence derives from a woman aged 25 to 39 with active or convalescent COVID-19. V and J are TRBV9 and TRBJ2-1; weak D call: TRBD2 (6 bases). Here the CDR3 reads CASTSGTVGHEQFF. For the CDR3, the DNA is TGTGCCAGCACCTCCGGGACTGTCGGCCATGAGCAGTTCTTC.